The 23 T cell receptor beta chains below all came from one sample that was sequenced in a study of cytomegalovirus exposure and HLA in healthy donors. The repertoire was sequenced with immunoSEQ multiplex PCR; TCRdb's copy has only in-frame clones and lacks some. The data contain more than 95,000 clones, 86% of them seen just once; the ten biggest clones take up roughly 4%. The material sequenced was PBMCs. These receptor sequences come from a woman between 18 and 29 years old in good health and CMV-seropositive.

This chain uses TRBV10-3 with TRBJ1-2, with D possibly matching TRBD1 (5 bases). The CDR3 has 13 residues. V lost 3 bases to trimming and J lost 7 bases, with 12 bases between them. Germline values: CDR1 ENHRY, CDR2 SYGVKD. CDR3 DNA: TGTGCCATCAGTGAAGGGGCGGCGTTTGGCTACACCTTC. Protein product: CAISEGAAFGYTF.

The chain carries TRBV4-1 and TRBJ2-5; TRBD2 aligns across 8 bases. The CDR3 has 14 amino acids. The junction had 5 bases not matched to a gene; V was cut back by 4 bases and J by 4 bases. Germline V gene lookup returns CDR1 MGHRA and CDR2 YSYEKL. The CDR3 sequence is CASSPLAGGETQYF. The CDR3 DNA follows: TGCGCCAGCAGCCCTCTGGCGGGGGGAGAGACCCAGTACTTC.

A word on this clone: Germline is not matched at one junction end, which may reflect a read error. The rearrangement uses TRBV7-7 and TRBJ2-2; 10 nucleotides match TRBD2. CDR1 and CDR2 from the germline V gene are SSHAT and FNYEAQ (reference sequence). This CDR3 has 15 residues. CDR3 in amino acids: CASSSRTSGTGELFF. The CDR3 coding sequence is TGTGCTAGCAGTTCAAGGACTAGCGGTACCGGGGAGCTGTTTTTT.

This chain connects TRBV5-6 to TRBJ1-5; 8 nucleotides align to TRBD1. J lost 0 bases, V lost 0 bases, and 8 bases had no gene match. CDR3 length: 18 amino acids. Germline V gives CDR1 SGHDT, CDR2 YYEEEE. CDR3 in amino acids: CASSLGGQALYSNQPQHF. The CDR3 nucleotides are TGTGCCAGCAGCTTGGGGGGACAGGCACTGTATAGCAATCAGCCCCAGCATTTT.

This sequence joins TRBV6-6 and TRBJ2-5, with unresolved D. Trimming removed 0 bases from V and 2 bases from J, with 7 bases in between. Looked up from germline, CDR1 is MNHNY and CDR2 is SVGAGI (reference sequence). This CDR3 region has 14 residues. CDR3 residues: CASSYSRIQETQYF. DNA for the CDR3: TGTGCCAGCAGTTACTCGAGGATACAAGAGACCCAGTACTTC.

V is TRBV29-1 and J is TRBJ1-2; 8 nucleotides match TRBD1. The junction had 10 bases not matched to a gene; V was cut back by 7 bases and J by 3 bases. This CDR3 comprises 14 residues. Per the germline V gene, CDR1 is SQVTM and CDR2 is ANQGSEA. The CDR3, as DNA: TGCAGCGCCCGCGTCAGGGGGCATGACTATGGCTACACCTTC. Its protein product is CSARVRGHDYGYTF.

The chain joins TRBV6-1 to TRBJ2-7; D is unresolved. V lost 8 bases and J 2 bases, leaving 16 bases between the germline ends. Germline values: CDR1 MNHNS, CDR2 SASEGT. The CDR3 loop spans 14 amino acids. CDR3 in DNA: TGTGCCAGCCTGATCCTGGGCACCACCTACGAGCAGTACTTC. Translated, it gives CASLILGTTYEQYF.

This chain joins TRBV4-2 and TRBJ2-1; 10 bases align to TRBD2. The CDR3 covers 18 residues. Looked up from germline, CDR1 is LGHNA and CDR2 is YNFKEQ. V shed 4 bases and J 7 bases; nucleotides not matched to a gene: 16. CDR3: CASSPTGPASGSSNEQFF. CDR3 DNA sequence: TGTGCCAGCAGCCCCACTGGTCCAGCTAGCGGGAGTAGTAATGAGCAGTTCTTC.

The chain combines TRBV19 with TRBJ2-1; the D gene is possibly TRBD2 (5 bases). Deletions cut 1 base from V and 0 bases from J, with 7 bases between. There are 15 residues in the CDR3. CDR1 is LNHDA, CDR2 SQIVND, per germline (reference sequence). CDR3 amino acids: CASSIAGNSYNEQFF. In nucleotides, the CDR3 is TGTGCCAGTAGTATAGCCGGGAACTCCTACAATGAGCAGTTCTTC.

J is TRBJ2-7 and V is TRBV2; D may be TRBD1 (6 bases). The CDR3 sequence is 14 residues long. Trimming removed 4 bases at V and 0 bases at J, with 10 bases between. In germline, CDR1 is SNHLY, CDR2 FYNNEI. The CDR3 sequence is CASSALDSSYEQYF. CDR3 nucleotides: TGTGCCAGCAGTGCGCTGGACAGCTCCTACGAGCAGTACTTC.

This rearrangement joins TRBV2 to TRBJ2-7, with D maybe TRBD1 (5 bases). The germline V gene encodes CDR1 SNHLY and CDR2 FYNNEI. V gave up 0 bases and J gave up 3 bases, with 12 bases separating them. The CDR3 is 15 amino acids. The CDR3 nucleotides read TGTGCCAGCAGTGAAGCCCTGGGGCGGATCTACGAGCAGTACTTC. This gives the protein CASSEALGRIYEQYF.

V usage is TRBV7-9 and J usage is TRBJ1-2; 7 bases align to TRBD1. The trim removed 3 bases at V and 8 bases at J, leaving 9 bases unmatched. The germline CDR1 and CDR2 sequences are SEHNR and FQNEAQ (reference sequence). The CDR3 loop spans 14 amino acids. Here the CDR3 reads CASSLDRTLEGYTF. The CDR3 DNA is TGTGCCAGCAGCTTGGACAGGACGTTAGAGGGCTACACCTTC.

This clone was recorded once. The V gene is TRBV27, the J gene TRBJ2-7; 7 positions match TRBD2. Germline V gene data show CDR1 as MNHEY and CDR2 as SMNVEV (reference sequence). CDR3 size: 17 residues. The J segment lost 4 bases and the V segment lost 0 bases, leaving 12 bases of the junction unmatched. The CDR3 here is CASSLSRPGPGGYEQYF. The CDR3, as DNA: TGTGCCAGCAGTTTATCCCGTCCGGGGCCCGGGGGGTACGAGCAGTACTTC.

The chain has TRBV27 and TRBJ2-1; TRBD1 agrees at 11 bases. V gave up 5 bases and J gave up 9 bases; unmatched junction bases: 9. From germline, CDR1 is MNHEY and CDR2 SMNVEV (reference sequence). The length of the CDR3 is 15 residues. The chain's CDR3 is CASSPLGQGGIEQFF. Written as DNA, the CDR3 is TGTGCCAGCAGTCCTTTGGGACAGGGGGGGATTGAGCAGTTCTTC.

CDR3 DNA: TGTGCCAGCAGTGAAGAAGGGGCAGGGGGCTGGTTTCCGACCGGGGAGCTGTTTTTT. Its protein is CASSEEGAGGWFPTGELFF. This chain links TRBV6-1 with TRBJ2-2, with 8 bases lining up with TRBD1. The CDR3 is 19 amino acids. Germline CDR1 reads MNHNS; CDR2 reads SASEGT. J lost 5 bases, V lost 1 base, and 15 bases had no gene match.

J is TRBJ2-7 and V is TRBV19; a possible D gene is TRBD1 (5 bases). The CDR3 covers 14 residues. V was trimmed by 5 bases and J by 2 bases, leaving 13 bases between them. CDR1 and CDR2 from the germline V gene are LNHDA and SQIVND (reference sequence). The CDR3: CASSLTGLPYEQYF. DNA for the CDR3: TGTGCCAGTAGTTTAACAGGCCTACCCTACGAGCAGTACTTC.

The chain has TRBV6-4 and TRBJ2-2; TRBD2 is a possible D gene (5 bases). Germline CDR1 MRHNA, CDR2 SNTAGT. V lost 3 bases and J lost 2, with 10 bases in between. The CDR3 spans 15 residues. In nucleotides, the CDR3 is TGTGCCAGCAGTGATAGGACTGATAACACCGGGGAGCTGTTTTTT. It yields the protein CASSDRTDNTGELFF.

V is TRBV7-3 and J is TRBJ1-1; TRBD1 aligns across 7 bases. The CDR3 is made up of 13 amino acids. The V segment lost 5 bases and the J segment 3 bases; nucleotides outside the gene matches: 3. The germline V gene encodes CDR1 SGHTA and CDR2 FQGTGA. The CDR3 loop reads CASSIDRDTEAFF. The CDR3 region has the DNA TGTGCCAGCAGCATTGACAGGGACACTGAAGCTTTCTTT.

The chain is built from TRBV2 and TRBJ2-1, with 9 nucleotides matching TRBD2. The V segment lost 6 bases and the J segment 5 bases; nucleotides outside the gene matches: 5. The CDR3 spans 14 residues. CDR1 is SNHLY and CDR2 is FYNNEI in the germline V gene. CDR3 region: CASRLGLANNEQFF. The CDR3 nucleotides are TGTGCCAGCAGGTTGGGACTAGCAAACAATGAGCAGTTCTTC.

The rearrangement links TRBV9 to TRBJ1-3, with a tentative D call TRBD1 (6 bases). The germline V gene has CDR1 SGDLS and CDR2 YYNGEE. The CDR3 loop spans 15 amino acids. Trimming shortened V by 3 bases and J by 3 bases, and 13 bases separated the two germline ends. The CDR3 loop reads CASSATGSGGNTIYF. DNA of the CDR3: TGTGCCAGCAGCGCCACAGGGAGCGGTGGAAACACCATATATTTT. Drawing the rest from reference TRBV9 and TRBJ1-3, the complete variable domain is DSGVTQTPKHLITATGQRVTLRCSPRSGDLSVYWYQQSLDQGLQFLIQYYNGEERAKGNILERFSAQQFPDLHSELNLSSLELGDSALYFCASSATGSGGNTIYFGEGSWLTVV.

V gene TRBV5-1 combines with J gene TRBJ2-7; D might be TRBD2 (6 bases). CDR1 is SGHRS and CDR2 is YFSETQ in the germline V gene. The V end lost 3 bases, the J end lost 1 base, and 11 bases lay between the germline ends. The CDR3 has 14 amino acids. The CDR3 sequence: CASSWGSGSYEQYF. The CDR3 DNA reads TGCGCCAGCAGCTGGGGTAGCGGTTCCTACGAGCAGTACTTC.

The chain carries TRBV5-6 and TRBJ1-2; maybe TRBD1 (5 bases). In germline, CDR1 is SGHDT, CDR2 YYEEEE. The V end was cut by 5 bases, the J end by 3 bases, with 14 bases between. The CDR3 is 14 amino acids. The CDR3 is CASRRRGMDYGYTF. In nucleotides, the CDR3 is TGTGCCAGCAGGCGACGGGGGATGGACTATGGCTACACCTTC.

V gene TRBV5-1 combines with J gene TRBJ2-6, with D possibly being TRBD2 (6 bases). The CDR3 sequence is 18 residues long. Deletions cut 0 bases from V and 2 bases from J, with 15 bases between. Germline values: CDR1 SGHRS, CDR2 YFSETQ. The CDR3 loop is CASSLEGRVAAGANVLTF. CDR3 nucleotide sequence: TGCGCCAGCAGCTTGGAGGGCAGGGTAGCGGCTGGGGCCAACGTCCTGACTTTC. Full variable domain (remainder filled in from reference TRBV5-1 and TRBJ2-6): KAGVTQTPRYLIKTRGQQVTLSCSPISGHRSVSWYQQTPGQGLQFLFEYFSETQRNKGNFPGRFSGRQFSNSRSEMNVSTLELGDSALYLCASSLEGRVAAGANVLTFGAGSRLTVL.